This T cell receptor (beta chain) was identified during a study of identical twins. Study-wide results and limits: Rather than following the same donors, the conclusions depended on cross-sectional statistical analysis. In zero-insertion analyses, partial confounding could arise from invariant MAIT and iNKT cells. The models gave estimates that fell short of the out-of-frame TCR alpha sharing seen in monozygotic twins.

Each donor (without exception) was a healthy Caucasian. The CDR3 consists of 15 residues. Per germline, CDR1 SGHDN and CDR2 FVKESK. Trimming took 1 base from V and 8 from J, leaving 14 bases between them. This clonotype was seen only a few times. What it binds is not known. TCRdb re-called the 5' RACE reads with MiXCR, one entry per CDR3 protein. The sample carries about 220,000 distinct CDR3 sequences, approximately 8.3% recorded once. This same sample was also taken into another study, of yellow fever vaccine responses in identical twins.

The source of this sequence is a woman younger than 30 in good health. The sample taken for sequencing was memory (CD45RO+) T cells sorted from blood. The chain is built from TRBV14 and TRBJ1-4; D unresolved. This chain's CDR3 is CASSQARMGGEKLFF. The DNA of the CDR3 is TGTGCCAGCAGCCAAGCCCGAATGGGTGGAGAAAAACTGTTTTTT.